The 25 T cell receptor beta chains below come from one sample, sequenced in a study of cytomegalovirus exposure and HLA in healthy donors. The PCR had 60 Vbeta and 13 Jbeta primers. Some clones are missing from TCRdb's copy, which holds only in-frame ones; the method was immunoSEQ multiplex PCR. The data hold approximately 180,000 clones, with approximately 70% observed a single time. Sequenced material: PBMCs. The source of these receptors is a human donor in good health.

This clone showed up just a few times. DNA of the CDR3: TGTGCCATTGCAGGGGGCGTGGTGGGACTCCACCAGGATACGCAGTATTTT. It is translated as CAIAGGVVGLHQDTQYF. The chain links TRBV10-3 to TRBJ2-3; 8 positions match TRBD1. Trimming at V came to 9 bases and at J to 6 bases, leaving 20 bases not matched to a gene. This CDR3 region has 17 residues. Per the germline V gene, CDR1 is ENHRY and CDR2 is SYGVKD.

This clone was seen more than once but under ten times. The chain employs TRBV5-4 and TRBJ2-1, with TRBD2 matching over 7 bases. Germline assignment: CDR1 SGHNT and CDR2 YYREEE (reference sequence). V trimming: 2 bases; J trimming: 8 bases; junction bases outside the gene matches: 4. This CDR3 region has 13 residues. DNA of the CDR3: TGTGCCAGCAGCTTTAGGGGAGGGGATGAGCAGTTCTTC. Translating gives CASSFRGGDEQFF.

This clone appeared a few times. The chain combines TRBV7-9 with TRBJ2-5; TRBD2 agrees at 8 bases. With V trimmed by 5 bases and J by 2 bases, 7 bases remained unmatched. In germline, CDR1 is SEHNR, CDR2 FQNEAQ (reference sequence). The CDR3 loop spans 15 amino acids. CDR3 bases: TGTGCCAGCAGCCAAGGTTCTAGCGGGCAAGAGACCCAGTACTTC. This codes for CASSQGSSGQETQYF.

In this sample, this clone turned up a few times. This sample includes further DNA sequences coding for the same CDR3. V is TRBV7-2 and J is TRBJ1-3; no clear D. From germline, CDR1 is SGHTA and CDR2 FQGNSA. V shed 0 bases and J shed 0 bases, with 12 bases lying between them. The CDR3 is 17 residues long. CDR3 DNA sequence: TGTGCCAGCAGCTTAGCCGGCGGGCCTCTCTCTGGAAACACCATATATTTT. This sequence encodes CASSLAGGPLSGNTIYF.

This chain uses TRBV2 with TRBJ2-7, with 12 nucleotides matching TRBD2. Germline values: CDR1 SNHLY, CDR2 FYNNEI. The CDR3 spans 15 residues. V dropped 6 bases and J dropped 7; count of bases not matched to a gene: 10. The CDR3 sequence is CASRETSGGPGEQYF. CDR3 in DNA: TGTGCCAGCAGAGAAACTAGCGGGGGGCCAGGAGAGCAGTACTTC.

The genes are TRBV10-3 and TRBJ1-6; 7 bases are shared with TRBD1. CDR1 is ENHRY, CDR2 SYGVKD, per germline. The CDR3 runs 13 residues. The J segment lost 5 bases and the V segment lost 7 bases, leaving 2 bases of the junction unmatched. The CDR3: CAIKGTDNSPLHF. The CDR3 DNA reads as TGTGCCATCAAAGGGACAGATAATTCACCCCTCCACTTT.

The chain links TRBV9 to TRBJ1-2; 7 nucleotides line up with TRBD1. This CDR3 is built from 17 residues. Unmatched junction bases numbered 10, after V lost 0 bases and J lost 2 bases. Germline V gene sequence: CDR1 SGDLS, CDR2 YYNGEE. Here the CDR3 DNA reads TGTGCCAGCAGCGTAGTGGACCCGGGACAGATAAACTATGGCTACACCTTC. Its protein product is CASSVVDPGQINYGYTF.

The chain employs TRBV2 and TRBJ1-2, with D tentatively TRBD1 (5 bases). Germline CDR1 SNHLY, CDR2 FYNNEI. CDR3 size: 15 residues. V was cut by 10 bases and J by 0 bases, with 18 bases left in between. In nucleotides, the CDR3 is TGTGCCATCGCGGGGGGAGGGAAGACTAACTATGGCTACACCTTC. Amino acid sequence: CAIAGGGKTNYGYTF.

V usage is TRBV13 and J usage is TRBJ2-5; 11 positions match TRBD2. The CDR3 has 16 residues. Per germline, CDR1 PRHDT and CDR2 FYEKMQ (reference sequence). Trimming cost V 3 bases and J 0 bases; bases outside gene matches: 3. The CDR3 region has the DNA TGTGCCAGCAGCTTCCTAGCGGGGGGACACCAAGAGACCCAGTACTTC. This codes for CASSFLAGGHQETQYF.

The chain couples TRBV5-4 to TRBJ1-4, with D possibly matching TRBD1 (6 bases). The V gene lost 0 bases and the J gene lost 7 bases, with 13 bases spanning the gap. Germline values: CDR1 SGHNT, CDR2 YYREEE (reference sequence). CDR3 length: 15 residues. CDR3 residues: CASSLAPGVFEKLFF. In DNA, the CDR3 is TGTGCCAGCAGCTTGGCGCCAGGGGTTTTTGAAAAACTGTTTTTT. Looking up the rest from reference TRBV5-4 and TRBJ1-4 gives the full variable domain: ETGVTQSPTHLIKTRGQQVTLRCSSQSGHNTVSWYQQALGQGPQFIFQYYREEENGRGNFPPRFSGLQFPNYSSELNVNALELDDSALYLCASSLAPGVFEKLFFGSGTQLSVL.

This rearrangement joins TRBV13 to TRBJ1-2; 9 nucleotides line up with TRBD1. CDR1 is PRHDT, CDR2 FYEKMQ, per germline (reference sequence). J was trimmed by 7 bases and V by 1 base; bases with no gene match: 7. The CDR3 has 15 residues. DNA of the CDR3: TGTGCCAGCAGCTTAGTCTTACAGGGGGCTGGTGGCTACACCTTC. This encodes CASSLVLQGAGGYTF.

The V gene is TRBV9, the J gene TRBJ1-2; TRBD1 matches at 8 bases. The V gene's germline CDR1 is SGDLS and CDR2 YYNGEE. This CDR3 spans 13 amino acids. V lost 4 bases, J lost 8 bases, and 7 bases stayed unmatched. The CDR3, as DNA: TGTGCCAGCAGCCCCCACAGGGGGGAAGGCTACACCTTC. This codes for CASSPHRGEGYTF. The full variable domain, in which reference TRBV9 and TRBJ1-2 provide the parts outside the CDR3, is DSGVTQTPKHLITATGQRVTLRCSPRSGDLSVYWYQQSLDQGLQFLIQYYNGEERAKGNILERFSAQQFPDLHSELNLSSLELGDSALYFCASSPHRGEGYTFGSGTRLTVV.

This clone was recorded at least ten times. The chain is built from TRBV4-1 and TRBJ2-2; D remains ambiguous. CDR3 length: 16 residues. Trimming removed 0 bases at V and 5 bases at J, with 13 bases between. Germline V gene data show CDR1 as MGHRA and CDR2 as YSYEKL. CDR3 region: CASSQDEPIKTGELFF. In DNA, the CDR3 is TGCGCCAGCAGCCAAGATGAGCCCATAAAGACCGGGGAGCTGTTTTTT.

The chain has TRBV12-1 and TRBJ1-6; the D call of TRBD1 is as the table states it, not checked on the DNA. TRBV12-1 is described as a pseudogene. This CDR3 spans 19 amino acids. The CDR3 protein is CASSSCGTGKLISGSPLHF. CDR3 in DNA: TGTGCCAGCAGCTCCTGTGGGACAGGGAAACTCATCAGTGGATCACCCCTCCACTTT.

This clone was counted only a few times. The chain recombines TRBV4-3 with TRBJ1-6; D gene ambiguous. V shed 8 bases and J shed 5 bases, with 13 bases lying between them. The CDR3 contains 14 residues. CDR1 is LGHNA, CDR2 YSLEER, per germline. CDR3 region: CASGRPRDNSPLHF. CDR3 coding DNA: TGCGCCAGCGGGAGACCTAGGGATAATTCACCCCTCCACTTT.

The chain carries TRBV19 and TRBJ2-2; TRBD2 matches at 9 bases. The germline CDR1 and CDR2 sequences are LNHDA and SQIVND (reference sequence). V shed 7 bases, J shed 3 bases, and the junction held 9 bases outside the gene matches. This CDR3 contains 16 residues. In DNA, the CDR3 is TGTGCCAGTACCATTTGGCGGGGGGGATACACCGGGGAGCTGTTTTTT. This sequence encodes CASTIWRGGYTGELFF. The full variable domain, in which reference TRBV19 and TRBJ2-2 provide the parts outside the CDR3, is DGGITQSPKYLFRKEGQNVTLSCEQNLNHDAMYWYRQDPGQGLRLIYYSQIVNDFQKGDIAEGYSVSREKKESFPLTVTSAQKNPTAFYLCASTIWRGGYTGELFFGEGSRLTVL.

The chain joins TRBV5-4 to TRBJ2-2, with D perhaps TRBD2 (6 bases). V gave up 3 bases and J gave up 8 bases, with 17 bases separating them. The CDR3 extends over 15 amino acids. Per the germline V gene, CDR1 is SGHNT and CDR2 is YYREEE (reference sequence). The chain's CDR3 is CASSYASDDWGELFF. In DNA, the CDR3 is TGTGCCAGCAGCTACGCTAGCGACGACTGGGGGGAGCTGTTTTTT.

The CDR3 DNA sequence: TGTGCCAGTAGAAACCCCCGTCAAACAGGGGGCTTGCAGCCCCAGCATTTT. Translating gives CASRNPRQTGGLQPQHF. The gene calls are TRBV19 and TRBJ1-5; 9 bases are a match to TRBD1. The germline gives CDR1 LNHDA, CDR2 SQIVND (reference sequence). After removal of 6 bases from V and 7 bases from J, the junction contained 16 bases not matched to a gene. This CDR3 is built from 17 residues. Filled out from reference TRBV19 and TRBJ1-5, the complete variable domain reads DGGITQSPKYLFRKEGQNVTLSCEQNLNHDAMYWYRQDPGQGLRLIYYSQIVNDFQKGDIAEGYSVSREKKESFPLTVTSAQKNPTAFYLCASRNPRQTGGLQPQHFGDGTRLSIL.

The rearrangement uses TRBV5-1 and TRBJ2-2; TRBD1 agrees at 7 bases. The CDR3 length is 15 residues. V lost 4 bases, J lost 6 bases, and 9 bases stayed unmatched. The germline V gene encodes CDR1 SGHRS and CDR2 YFSETQ. The CDR3 spells CASSLDRVAAGELFF. CDR3 DNA: TGCGCCAGCAGCCTCGACAGGGTTGCCGCCGGGGAGCTGTTTTTT.

The chain links TRBV7-9 to TRBJ2-1; D might be TRBD1 (5 bases). The germline V gene encodes CDR1 SEHNR and CDR2 FQNEAQ (reference sequence). The CDR3 loop spans 15 amino acids. Trimming removed 4 bases at V and 6 bases at J, with 16 bases between. In DNA, the CDR3 is TGTGCCAGCAGCTCCCAATTTGGACAAATCAATGAGCAGTTCTTC. Protein: CASSSQFGQINEQFF.

The chain couples TRBV5-4 to TRBJ1-1; 11 bases are a match to TRBD1. This CDR3 has 14 residues. Germline V gene lookup returns CDR1 SGHNT and CDR2 YYREEE (reference sequence). J lost 3 bases, V lost 5 bases, and 3 bases had no gene match. The CDR3 sequence is CASRGTGGYTEAFF. The DNA for the CDR3 is TGTGCCAGCAGAGGGACAGGGGGGTACACTGAAGCTTTCTTT.

The chain uses TRBV5-8 and TRBJ2-5, with D possibly TRBD1 on 6 matching bases. Trimming pared 4 bases from V and 3 bases from J, leaving 13 bases between. Germline CDR1 SGHTS, CDR2 YDEGEE. This CDR3 spans 14 amino acids. DNA for the CDR3: TGTGCCAGCAGCGGATCACAGGGAGAAGAGACCCAGTACTTC. Its protein product is CASSGSQGEETQYF.

The rearrangement joins TRBV6-4 to TRBJ1-1; TRBD1 aligns across 10 bases. J was trimmed by 5 bases and V by 6 bases; bases with no gene match: 9. Germline V gene sequence: CDR1 MRHNA, CDR2 SNTAGT. The CDR3 runs 15 residues. The DNA of the CDR3 is TGTGCCAGCAGCCTGAGTGGGACAGGGGATACTGAAGCTTTCTTT. This gives the protein CASSLSGTGDTEAFF.

The rearrangement uses TRBV7-6 and TRBJ2-1; D might be TRBD1 (5 bases). Germline lookup yields CDR1 SGHVS and CDR2 FNYEAQ. V was clipped by 1 base and J by 3 bases, with 10 bases between them. The CDR3 runs to 15 residues. The CDR3 is CASSLGQGVYNEQFF. The CDR3 DNA is TGTGCCAGCAGCTTAGGGCAGGGTGTCTACAATGAGCAGTTCTTC.

The chain couples TRBV4-1 to TRBJ2-5; 15 nucleotides align to TRBD2. Losses at the gene ends were 1 base for V and 4 bases for J; bases not matched to a gene: 7. The germline gives CDR1 MGHRA, CDR2 YSYEKL. The CDR3 runs 18 residues. For the CDR3, the DNA is TGCGCCAGCAGCCAAGCGGGGACTAGCGGGGGGCGGGGAGAGACCCAGTACTTC. Translation gives CASSQAGTSGGRGETQYF.